The rows below give T cell receptor beta chains drawn from one sample of a study of cytomegalovirus exposure and HLA in healthy donors. Clones were read by immunoSEQ multiplex PCR, and TCRdb kept only the in-frame ones, dropping some. The sample carries tens of thousands of clones, less than 70% recorded once. The specimen sequenced was PBMCs. The source is a human donor in good health. The conserved cysteine and the conserved F or W are not part of the CDR3 here. The order of the fields is J gene, V gene, clone size, CDR3 protein. Clone size is given for some rows only: seen once, a few or many times, or a class if the clone is expanded.

J: TRBJ1-6
V: TRBV7-3
size: few
CDR3: ASSLGGQGESSYNSPLH

J: TRBJ2-3
V: TRBV9
size: NA
CDR3: ASSVVAGGTDTQY

J: TRBJ1-2
V: TRBV5-1
size: NA
CDR3: ASSLMGTGDGYT

J: TRBJ1-4
V: TRBV29-1
size: NA
CDR3: SVSGQGRNEKLF

J: TRBJ1-1
V: TRBV7-3
size: once
CDR3: ASSQTGGNTEAF

J: TRBJ1-2
V: TRBV6-5
size: NA
CDR3: ASSYQAQGGVGYT

J: TRBJ1-6
V: TRBV6-5
size: few
CDR3: ASSYGGTAYSPLH

J: TRBJ1-6
V: TRBV11-2
size: NA
CDR3: ASSSAVTNSPLH

J: TRBJ2-7
V: TRBV6-5
size: NA
CDR3: ASSYFGQGRYEQY

J: TRBJ2-7
V: TRBV5-4
size: NA
CDR3: ASSLVRAGGDEQY

J: TRBJ1-2
V: TRBV30
size: NA
CDR3: AWSSRTAYGYT

J: TRBJ2-1
V: TRBV2
size: once
CDR3: ASRGTVGNEQF

J: TRBJ2-1
V: TRBV10-1
size: NA
CDR3: ASSGGAYNEQF

J: TRBJ2-7
V: TRBV7-3
size: NA
CDR3: ASSFGTVISDYEQY

J: TRBJ2-7
V: TRBV15
size: few
CDR3: ATSRPDSYEQY

J: TRBJ1-3
V: TRBV5-1
size: NA
CDR3: ASSLGQPFSGNTIY